What follows are 30 T cell receptor beta chains derived from one specimen sequenced in a study of shared clonotypes between healthy human individuals. Libraries were prepared by immunoSEQ multiplex PCR; TCRdb keeps only in-frame clonotypes and omits some of them. The repertoire holds a few hundred thousand clones, with around three quarters as singletons. Source material: PBMCs. These receptors originate from a woman in her thirties or forties in good health. Some clones in this sample may be carry-over from other donors' samples.

The rearrangement joins TRBV5-4 to TRBJ2-7, with a tentative D call TRBD1 (5 bases). Trimming left V 0 bases short and J 6 bases short, with 13 bases between. CDR1 and CDR2 from the germline V gene are SGHNT and YYREEE (reference sequence). This CDR3 is 14 amino acids long. CDR3 nucleotides: TGTGCCAGCAGCTTGGACAGGACCTTCCGCGAGCAGTACTTC. It codes for CASSLDRTFREQYF.

This chain uses TRBV5-1 with TRBJ2-3; D is possibly TRBD1 (6 bases). Germline values: CDR1 SGHRS, CDR2 YFSETQ. The CDR3 loop spans 19 amino acids. Trimming shortened V by 3 bases and J by 0 bases, and 23 bases separated the two germline ends. The CDR3 region has the DNA TGCGCCAGCAGCTCGACGGTTAACAGGGTCGATGCTAGCACAGATACGCAGTATTTT. It yields the protein CASSSTVNRVDASTDTQYF. The full variable domain, its missing parts supplied by reference TRBV5-1 and TRBJ2-3, is KAGVTQTPRYLIKTRGQQVTLSCSPISGHRSVSWYQQTPGQGLQFLFEYFSETQRNKGNFPGRFSGRQFSNSRSEMNVSTLELGDSALYLCASSSTVNRVDASTDTQYFGPGTRLTVL.

V gene TRBV10-3 combines with J gene TRBJ1-2; D not resolved. The ends were cut back, 6 bases at V and 3 bases at J, with 5 bases in the middle. The CDR3 sequence is 11 residues long. The germline V gene has CDR1 ENHRY and CDR2 SYGVKD. CDR3 sequence (DNA): TGTGCCATCAGGGGCGACTATGGCTACACCTTC. This gives the protein CAIRGDYGYTF.

The rearrangement uses TRBV11-2 and TRBJ2-4, with TRBD1 identical over 10 bases. V was pared by 5 bases and J by 5 bases, with 9 bases of the junction left unmatched. The CDR3 length is 16 residues. From germline, CDR1 is SGHAT and CDR2 FQNNGV. Written as DNA, the CDR3 is TGTGCCAGCAGCCGACGAACCGGGACAGGGGAAAACATTCAGTACTTC. This encodes CASSRRTGTGENIQYF.

The chain carries TRBV7-6 and TRBJ2-2; D remains ambiguous. The V and J ends lost 5 bases and 0 bases respectively, with 7 bases between them. The germline V gene encodes CDR1 SGHVS and CDR2 FNYEAQ. The CDR3 consists of 14 residues. Here the CDR3 DNA reads TGTGCCAGCAGCAAGGGCCCGAACACCGGGGAGCTGTTTTTT. It encodes CASSKGPNTGELFF.

The chain carries TRBV25-1 and TRBJ1-4; 7 bases fit TRBD1. The J segment lost 5 bases and the V segment lost 3 bases, leaving 6 bases of the junction unmatched. Looked up from germline, CDR1 is MGHDK and CDR2 is SYGVNS. CDR3 length equals 15 residues. CDR3 nucleotides: TGTGCCAGCAGTGATAGAAAAGGGGGCAATGAAAAACTGTTTTTT. This sequence encodes CASSDRKGGNEKLFF.

A remark on this clone: Additional DNA sequences in this sample encode the identical CDR3. The genes are TRBV18 and TRBJ2-1; 9 nucleotides match TRBD2. The trim removed 3 bases at V and 7 bases at J, leaving 4 bases unmatched. The CDR3 covers 14 residues. Germline CDR1 and CDR2: KGHSH and LQKENI. The CDR3 DNA sequence: TGTGCCAGCTCACCTAGCGGGAGTAGAAATGAGCAGTTCTTC. It translates to CASSPSGSRNEQFF.

V is TRBV28 and J is TRBJ1-1; unclear D gene. Per germline, CDR1 MDHEN and CDR2 SYDVKM. CDR3 length: 11 amino acids. Trimming pared 2 bases from V and 8 bases from J, leaving 6 bases between. The CDR3: CASSLLTEAFF. The CDR3 coding sequence is TGTGCCAGCAGTTTACTAACCGAAGCTTTCTTT. Using reference TRBV28 and TRBJ1-1 for the parts outside the CDR3, the full variable domain is DVKVTQSSRYLVKRTGEKVFLECVQDMDHENMFWYRQDPGLGLRLIYFSYDVKMKEKGDIPEGYSVSREKKERFSLILESASTNQTSMYLCASSLLTEAFFGQGTRLTVV.

J is TRBJ2-7 and V is TRBV27; 9 bases map to TRBD1. The CDR3 spans 14 residues. The germline V gene has CDR1 MNHEY and CDR2 SMNVEV (reference sequence). V lost 3 bases, J lost 7 bases, and 7 bases stayed unmatched. DNA of the CDR3: TGTGCCAGCAGTTTTAACAGGGGGCAGGGAGAGCAGTACTTC. Protein sequence: CASSFNRGQGEQYF.

V gene TRBV7-2 combines with J gene TRBJ2-5; no clear D. The CDR3 totals 12 residues. Trimming removed 5 bases at V and 2 bases at J, with 6 bases between. Germline assignment: CDR1 SGHTA and CDR2 FQGNSA. The CDR3 coding sequence is TGTGCCAGCAGCCCACAACAAGAGACCCAGTACTTC. It encodes CASSPQQETQYF.

This chain uses TRBV5-5 with TRBJ1-2; 8 bases align to TRBD1. Germline CDR1 is SGHKS and CDR2 is YYEKEE (reference sequence). The CDR3 totals 14 residues. Germline trimming cut 0 bases from V and 3 bases from J; bases unmatched to any gene: 1. CDR3 sequence reads: CASSLAGGDYGYTF. The CDR3 DNA reads TGTGCCAGCAGCTTGGCAGGGGGCGACTATGGCTACACCTTC.

The chain employs TRBV18 and TRBJ1-2, with D unresolved. Germline V gives CDR1 KGHSH, CDR2 LQKENI. V dropped 2 bases and J dropped 1 base, with 11 bases sitting between them. The CDR3 covers 15 residues. The CDR3 DNA reads TGTGCCAGCTCACCAATGGGCGGGAATAACTATGGCTACACCTTC. Its translation: CASSPMGGNNYGYTF.

The chain has TRBV7-2 and TRBJ2-7; 9 nucleotides match TRBD1. From germline, CDR1 is SGHTA and CDR2 FQGNSA. V gave up 1 base and J gave up 5 bases; unmatched junction bases: 6. The CDR3 runs to 15 residues. CDR3 nucleotides: TGTGCCAGCAGCTTAGGCGGACAGGGGTGGCACGAGCAGTACTTC. It specifies CASSLGGQGWHEQYF.

This clone was observed at least ten times. The chain couples TRBV11-1 to TRBJ2-5; possible D gene TRBD1, 5 bases. Trimming removed 5 bases at V and 5 bases at J, with 12 bases between. CDR3 length equals 13 residues. The germline V gene encodes CDR1 SGHAT and CDR2 FQDESV (reference sequence). The CDR3, as DNA: TGTGCCAGCAGCGCTCGGACATCGGAGACCCAGTACTTC. Encoded protein: CASSARTSETQYF.

V usage is TRBV11-2 and J usage is TRBJ2-1; 11 bases map to TRBD2. The ends lost 5 bases at V and 3 bases at J; junction bases unmatched: 6. The CDR3 runs to 16 residues. Germline V CDR1 and CDR2: SGHAT, FQNNGV. The chain's CDR3 is CASSPLAGGGYNEQFF. In DNA, the CDR3 is TGTGCCAGCAGCCCGCTAGCGGGAGGCGGCTACAATGAGCAGTTCTTC.

This sequence joins TRBV4-1 and TRBJ1-2, with D uncertain. V was shortened by 0 bases and J by 4 bases, with 12 bases between the two germline ends. The germline V gene has CDR1 MGHRA and CDR2 YSYEKL. The CDR3 is 15 amino acids. This CDR3 reads CASSQDSPEIYGYTF. CDR3 bases: TGCGCCAGCAGCCAAGATAGCCCGGAGATCTATGGCTACACCTTC.

This clone was observed a handful of times. Within the sample, other DNA sequences also encode this same CDR3. The genes are TRBV5-1 and TRBJ1-1; D not resolved. In germline, CDR1 is SGHRS, CDR2 YFSETQ. The CDR3 consists of 13 residues. Trimming took 0 bases from V and 1 from J, leaving 4 bases between them. CDR3 region: CASSLGGNTEAFF. Here the CDR3 DNA reads TGCGCCAGCAGCTTGGGGGGGAACACTGAAGCTTTCTTT.

The chain has TRBV4-2 and TRBJ2-1, with no clear D. Trimming shortened V by 0 bases and J by 3 bases, and 6 bases separated the two germline ends. The CDR3 has 14 residues. The V gene's germline CDR1 is LGHNA and CDR2 YNFKEQ. This CDR3 reads CASSQDLDYNEQFF. CDR3 DNA sequence: TGTGCCAGCAGCCAAGACTTGGACTACAATGAGCAGTTCTTC.

This clone appeared a few times. The V call is TRBV5-4, the J call TRBJ2-2; tentatively, D is TRBD2 (6 bases). V lost 0 bases, J lost 5 bases, and 14 bases lay in between. The germline gives CDR1 SGHNT, CDR2 YYREEE (reference sequence). The CDR3 length is 16 residues. CDR3 bases: TGTGCCAGCAGCTTGGCGGGAGTGAGGTCAACCGGGGAGCTGTTTTTT. Protein: CASSLAGVRSTGELFF.

The V call is TRBV7-8, the J call TRBJ2-2; TRBD2 matches 8 bases. The CDR3 is 15 amino acids. Germline V CDR1 and CDR2: SGHVS, FQNEAQ. The V segment lost 8 bases and the J segment 3 bases; nucleotides outside the gene matches: 8. The CDR3 DNA reads as TGTGCCAGCGCCACCGGGACTAGTCACACCGGGGAGCTGTTTTTT. It encodes CASATGTSHTGELFF.

V and J are TRBV11-3 and TRBJ2-2, with D maybe TRBD1 (6 bases). The germline V gene has CDR1 SGHNT and CDR2 YENEEA. This CDR3 is 15 amino acids long. The V end lost 4 bases, the J end lost 5 bases, and 14 bases lay between the germline ends. CDR3 DNA: TGTGCCAGCAGCTCACAGGGCTCCGGTACCGGGGAGCTGTTTTTT. Amino acids: CASSSQGSGTGELFF. The variable domain in full, completed from reference TRBV11-3 and TRBJ2-2, reads EAGVVQSPRYKIIEKKQPVAFWCNPISGHNTLYWYLQNLGQGPELLIRYENEEAVDDSQLPKDRFSAERLKGVDSTLKIQPAELGDSAVYLCASSSQGSGTGELFFGEGSRLTVL.

This clone was recorded only once. The chain couples TRBV6-4 to TRBJ2-1; tentative D call: TRBD1 (6 bases). This CDR3 spans 13 amino acids. Deletions cut 5 bases from V and 13 bases from J, with 18 bases between. Germline CDR1 and CDR2: MRHNA and SNTAGT. The CDR3, as DNA: TGTGCCAGCAGTTTCGAGGCCTCAGGGGCACAGTTCTTC. Translating gives CASSFEASGAQFF.

This clone was seen only a few times. The rearrangement links TRBV6-5 to TRBJ1-3; the D gene is possibly TRBD1 (6 bases). V lost 5 bases to trimming and J lost 0 bases, with 11 bases between them. This CDR3 comprises 15 residues. Germline V gene sequence: CDR1 MNHEY, CDR2 SVGAGI. CDR3 residues: CASSRQASSGNTIYF. CDR3 coding DNA: TGTGCCAGCAGTCGACAGGCCAGCTCTGGAAACACCATATATTTT.

The chain uses TRBV6-1 and TRBJ2-7; either TRBD1 or TRBD2 may fit D (5 bases each). Germline CDR1 reads MNHNS; CDR2 reads SASEGT. This CDR3 region has 15 residues. V dropped 4 bases and J dropped 1 base, with 14 bases sitting between them. This CDR3 is CASSARRGASYEQYF. The CDR3 region has the DNA TGTGCCAGCAGTGCCCGCCGGGGCGCGTCCTACGAGCAGTACTTC.

This chain connects TRBV7-8 to TRBJ2-3; D is perhaps TRBD2 (5 bases). Deletions cut 6 bases from V and 6 bases from J, with 10 bases between. Germline CDR1 is SGHVS and CDR2 is FQNEAQ. There are 12 residues in the CDR3. CDR3 nucleotide sequence: TGTGCCAGCAGTTCCGGGGTGGATACGCAGTATTTT. Translating it yields CASSSGVDTQYF.

The chain uses TRBV4-3 and TRBJ1-3, with D tentatively TRBD1 (5 bases). This CDR3 comprises 15 residues. Trimming removed 0 bases at V and 3 bases at J, with 9 bases between. Germline CDR1 LGHNA, CDR2 YSLEER. DNA of the CDR3: TGCGCCAGCAGCCAAGATCTGGGGGGTGGAAACACCATATATTTT. This sequence encodes CASSQDLGGGNTIYF.

The V call is TRBV5-1, the J call TRBJ2-7; weak D call: TRBD2 (5 bases). In germline, CDR1 is SGHRS, CDR2 YFSETQ. CDR3 length equals 15 residues. V was shortened by 3 bases and J by 3 bases, with 16 bases between the two germline ends. For the CDR3, the DNA is TGCGCCAGCAGCTCCCAGACTACCGTGAGCTACGAGCAGTACTTC. It translates to CASSSQTTVSYEQYF.

This clone was picked up one time. The chain couples TRBV15 to TRBJ2-7, with D maybe TRBD1 (5 bases). The germline V and J ends were trimmed by 3 bases and 0 bases, with 9 bases remaining between them. This CDR3 spans 14 amino acids. Germline-derived CDR1 and CDR2 are LNHNV and YYDKDF (reference sequence). The CDR3 nucleotides read TGTGCCACCAGCAGCACAGGTAGCTCCTACGAGCAGTACTTC. As protein: CATSSTGSSYEQYF.

This clone was counted a few times. This likely reflects a read error, since a far larger clone is one base away. This sequence joins TRBV30 and TRBJ1-5; D ambiguous. V gave up 1 base and J gave up 4 bases, with 8 bases separating them. Germline CDR1 is GTSNPN and CDR2 is SVGIG (reference sequence). CDR3 length: 13 amino acids. This CDR3 reads CAWSGMGNQPQHF. The CDR3 bases are TGTGCCTGGAGTGGGATGGGGAATCAGCCCCAGCATTTT. The full variable domain, rest sourced from reference TRBV30 and TRBJ1-5, is SQTIHQWPATLVQPVGSPLSLECTVEGTSNPNLYWYRQAAGRGLQLLFYSVGIGQISSEVPQNLSASRPQDRQFILSSKKLLLSDSGFYLCAWSGMGNQPQHFGDGTRLSIL.

This clone is a singleton in its sample. The chain carries TRBV28 and TRBJ2-3, with 8 bases aligning to TRBD1. The CDR3 covers 15 residues. Germline V CDR1 and CDR2: MDHEN, SYDVKM. Trimming took 4 bases from V and 1 from J; bases not matched to a gene: 4. The CDR3 nucleotides are TGTGCCAGCAGTTCCTCGGGACAGGGCACAGATACGCAGTATTTT. It translates to CASSSSGQGTDTQYF.